This is a list of T cell receptor beta chains from one sample in a study of T-cell reconstitution after alpha-beta-depleted transplantation in children. MiXCR was run by TCRdb on the PCR reads, yielding one entry per CDR3 protein. The repertoire has about 110,000 distinct CDR3 sequences, 10% of them found once; the top ten carry less than 35%. The specimen was PBMCs, collected before TCRalphabeta/CD19-depleted stem cell transplant. The receptors come from a boy aged 2 to 10 with acute lymphoblastic leukemia, due to receive a stem cell transplant. Each CDR3 is given with its conserved first and last residue. A D gene is named only where the DNA matches it firmly. Clone size is stated in some rows and not others, as once, few, many or a class when expanded.

>few|TRBJ2-5|.|TRBV12-3/TRBV12-4
TGTGCCAGCAGTTTATCAGCAGGGACCGAGACCCAGTACTTC
CASSLSAGTETQYF
>many|TRBJ1-1|TRBD1|TRBV7-9
TGTGCCAGCAGCCCGGGACAGGGCAAGAACACTGAAGCTTTCTTT
CASSPGQGKNTEAFF
>many|TRBJ2-3|TRBD2|TRBV6-1
TGTGCCAGCAGTGAGAGCTTAGCGGGAGGTTGGACGCAGTATTTT
CASSESLAGGWTQYF
>few|TRBJ1-5|.|TRBV12-3/TRBV12-4
TGTGCCAGCACTAAGAATAGCAATCAGCCCCAGCATTTT
CASTKNSNQPQHF
>few|TRBJ2-7|TRBD1|TRBV27
TGTGCCAGCAGCCGACAGGGGTTGTCCTACGAGCAGTACTTC
CASSRQGLSYEQYF
>few|TRBJ2-7|TRBD2|TRBV3-1
TGTGCCAGCAGCCAACGGGGTCCATTCGGGGGGGGGCACGAGCAGTACTTC
CASSQRGPFGGGHEQYF
>.|TRBJ2-5|.|TRBV5-5
TGTGCCAGCAGGTATCTCGTGGAGCAAGAGACCCAGTACTTC
CASRYLVEQETQYF
>.|TRBJ2-7|.|TRBV10-3
TGTGCCATCAGTGAGTTAGAGGTCGGCGAGCAGTACTTC
CAISELEVGEQYF
>few|TRBJ2-1|TRBD1|TRBV6-1
TGTGCCAGCAGCTCCGACAGGGATTACCCCAATGAGCAGTTCTTC
CASSSDRDYPNEQFF
>many|TRBJ2-2|.|TRBV7-6
TGTGCCAGCAGCCTCCGTGATTCGGGAGCCACCGGGGAGCTGTTTTTT
CASSLRDSGATGELFF
>few|TRBJ2-5|.|TRBV27
TGTGCCAGCAGCCCGGGACATGCGTGGCCCCAGTACTTC
CASSPGHAWPQYF
>.|TRBJ2-3|.|TRBV29-1
TGCAGCACGACCCCCACAGATACGCAGTATTTT
CSTTPTDTQYF
>many|TRBJ2-1|.|TRBV7-9
TGTGCCAGCAGCCGGGACTGGGCCTACAATGAGCAGTTCTTC
CASSRDWAYNEQFF
>many|TRBJ2-2|TRBD1|TRBV12-3/TRBV12-4
TGTGCCAGCAGTTTTTTGTACCCTTTCCCCGGGACAGGGCGTACCGGGGAGCTGTTTTTT
CASSFLYPFPGTGRTGELFF
>few|TRBJ2-5|.|TRBV4-2
TGTGCCAGCAGCCAAGTTGCGGACCAAGAGACCCAGTACTTC
CASSQVADQETQYF
>.|TRBJ2-6|.|TRBV5-8
TGTGCCAGCAGCACCACCCCGGGATACTCTGGGGCCAACGTCCTGACTTTC
CASSTTPGYSGANVLTF
>few|TRBJ2-1|.|TRBV20-1
TGCAGTGCTAGAGGTAGGACAAACTCCTACAATGAGCAGTTCTTC
CSARGRTNSYNEQFF
>.|TRBJ2-7|TRBD2|TRBV28
TGTGCCAGCAGTTTAAGCGGGGACTCCTACGAGCAGTACTTC
CASSLSGDSYEQYF
>few|TRBJ2-3|.|TRBV5-1
TGCGCCAGCAGCTTTTCTCTCTCTAGCACAGATACGCAGTATTTT
CASSFSLSSTDTQYF
>.|TRBJ2-1|.|TRBV24-1
TGTGCCACCAGTGAACCCGGGCCGTACAATGAGCAGTTCTTC
CATSEPGPYNEQFF
>few|TRBJ2-1|TRBD2|TRBV12-3/TRBV12-4
TGTGCCAGCAGTTTCACTAGCGGGGGAGGACATGAGCAGTTCTTC
CASSFTSGGGHEQFF
>many|TRBJ2-1|.|TRBV15
TGTGCCACCAGCAGAGACCCCGGCACGAACAATGAGCAGTTCTTC
CATSRDPGTNNEQFF
>.|TRBJ2-1|TRBD2|TRBV2
TGTGCCAGCGGACAGAGAGCGGGAGTCAGGCATGAGCAGTTCTTC
CASGQRAGVRHEQFF
>.|TRBJ2-2|.|TRBV4-2
TGTGCCAGCAGCCCCGGGACCACCGGGGAGCTGTTTTTT
CASSPGTTGELFF
>.|TRBJ2-7|.|TRBV27
TGTGCCAGCAGTTTAAAGGGCAGCTATAGCTACGAGCAGTACTTC
CASSLKGSYSYEQYF
>few|TRBJ1-2|.|TRBV6-1
TGTGCCAGCAGTGAACAGGGACGACTACCCAACTATGGCTACACCTTC
CASSEQGRLPNYGYTF
>many|TRBJ2-7|TRBD2|TRBV11-2
TGTGCTAGCAGCTTAATCGAGGGGACAGCCACCCGTCTAGCGGGAGGTAAAACCTCCTACGAGCAGTACTTC
CASSLIEGTATRLAGGKTSYEQYF
>many|TRBJ2-7|.|TRBV5-8
TGTGCCTCTCAAACGGCTGGGGCCTACGAGCAGTACTTC
CASQTAGAYEQYF